Below are 25 T cell receptor beta chains sequenced from a single sample in a study of shared clonotypes between healthy human individuals. Measured with immunoSEQ multiplex PCR; TCRdb has only the in-frame clones, and not every one. The sample has millions of clones; more than 80% are singletons. Source material: naive CD4+ T cells from PBMCs. Subset defined: CD45RA+ positively selected. These receptor sequences come from a man aged 18 to 29 in good health. Some clones in this sample may be carry-over from other donors' samples.

This rearrangement joins TRBV27 to TRBJ1-5; D remains ambiguous. The CDR3 extends over 13 amino acids. Germline CDR1 is MNHEY and CDR2 is SMNVEV (reference sequence). The V and J ends lost 3 bases and 4 bases respectively, with 7 bases between them. The CDR3 DNA follows: TGTGCCAGCAGTTTGAGAATAAATCAGCCCCAGCATTTT. This translates into CASSLRINQPQHF.

This chain connects TRBV28 to TRBJ1-5; tentatively, D is TRBD1 (6 bases). This CDR3 region has 15 residues. Germline CDR1 is MDHEN and CDR2 is SYDVKM. Trimming removed 3 bases at V and 3 bases at J, with 12 bases between. The CDR3 here is CASSFSGGLNQPQHF. CDR3 bases: TGTGCCAGCAGTTTCTCTGGGGGGCTCAATCAGCCCCAGCATTTT.

The chain has TRBV5-6 and TRBJ2-1; 14 bases line up with TRBD2. Germline assignment: CDR1 SGHDT and CDR2 YYEEEE. CDR3 length equals 17 residues. Losses at the gene ends were 2 bases for V and 9 bases for J; bases not matched to a gene: 10. The CDR3 protein is CASSFYRLTSGRGEQFF. In nucleotides, the CDR3 is TGTGCCAGCAGCTTTTACCGACTGACTAGCGGGAGGGGTGAGCAGTTCTTC.

This chain joins TRBV9 and TRBJ2-3; weak D call: TRBD1 (6 bases). This CDR3 contains 18 residues. V lost 0 bases, J lost 4 bases, and 21 bases lay in between. The germline V gene has CDR1 SGDLS and CDR2 YYNGEE. CDR3 sequence reads: CASSVVQGNSVGADTQYF. In DNA, the CDR3 is TGTGCCAGCAGCGTAGTACAGGGTAATAGTGTCGGCGCAGATACGCAGTATTTT.

This clone was seen a single time. V usage is TRBV27 and J usage is TRBJ1-2, with 7 bases aligning to TRBD1. The junction had 4 bases not matched to a gene; V was cut back by 3 bases and J by 0 bases. The CDR3 runs 15 residues. Per the germline V gene, CDR1 is MNHEY and CDR2 is SMNVEV (reference sequence). CDR3 loop: CASSFSTGANYGYTF. The DNA for the CDR3 is TGTGCCAGCAGTTTTAGCACAGGGGCTAACTATGGCTACACCTTC.

This chain joins TRBV11-1 and TRBJ1-3; no clear D gene. CDR1 is SGHAT, CDR2 FQDESV, per germline (reference sequence). V lost 4 bases and J 0 bases, leaving 13 bases between the germline ends. CDR3 length: 16 amino acids. The CDR3 nucleotides read TGTGCCAGCAGCTCGGGAACAGATTACTCTGGAAACACCATATATTTT. Its protein product is CASSSGTDYSGNTIYF.

V gene TRBV5-1 combines with J gene TRBJ2-2; 7 nucleotides align to TRBD2. CDR1 is SGHRS and CDR2 is YFSETQ in the germline V gene. The V and J ends lost 4 bases and 5 bases, in that order; junction bases with no gene match: 8. The CDR3 loop spans 15 amino acids. In DNA, the CDR3 is TGCGCCAGCAGCATAAGACCAGCGGGAACCGGGGAGCTGTTTTTT. Encoded protein: CASSIRPAGTGELFF.

Points on this clone: The identical CDR3 is also encoded by other nucleotide sequences in the sample. The gene calls are TRBV7-3 and TRBJ2-2; D not certain. The CDR3 loop spans 12 amino acids. The germline V and J ends were trimmed by 3 bases and 4 bases, with 3 bases remaining between them. CDR1 and CDR2 (germline): SGHTA, FQGTGA. Written as DNA, the CDR3 is TGTGCCAGCAGCTTGGTCACCGGGGAGCTGTTTTTT. Translation gives CASSLVTGELFF.

V is TRBV14 and J is TRBJ1-2, with D tentatively TRBD1 (5 bases). Germline V lookup: CDR1 SGHDN, CDR2 FVKESK. The V end was cut by 4 bases, the J end by 7 bases, with 13 bases between. The CDR3 length is 13 residues. The CDR3 here is CASSPSGTAGYTF. CDR3 DNA sequence: TGTGCCAGCAGCCCTAGTGGGACGGCTGGCTACACCTTC. Complete variable domain (other parts from reference TRBV14 and TRBJ1-2): EAGVTQFPSHSVIEKGQTVTLRCDPISGHDNLYWYRRVMGKEIKFLLHFVKESKQDESGMPNNRFLAERTGGTYSTLKVQPAELEDSGVYFCASSPSGTAGYTFGSGTRLTVV.

The chain links TRBV4-3 to TRBJ2-7, with a tentative D call TRBD1 (5 bases). The V end was cut by 2 bases, the J end by 2 bases, with 13 bases between. CDR3 length: 15 amino acids. The germline V gene encodes CDR1 LGHNA and CDR2 YSLEER. CDR3 nucleotide sequence: TGCGCCAGCAGCCAAAGGGGCGGCCTAACCTACGAGCAGTACTTC. Its translation is CASSQRGGLTYEQYF.

This clone was counted between two and nine times. This chain uses TRBV14 with TRBJ2-1; tentatively, D is TRBD1 (5 bases). The V end lost 3 bases, the J end lost 2 bases, and 14 bases lay between the germline ends. The germline CDR1 and CDR2 sequences are SGHDN and FVKESK. The CDR3 covers 16 residues. The CDR3 spells CASSHGISGTYNEQFF. The CDR3 coding sequence is TGTGCCAGCAGCCATGGTATCTCAGGGACCTACAATGAGCAGTTCTTC.

The chain employs TRBV5-6 and TRBJ1-3; D unresolved. The CDR3 runs 16 residues. V shed 4 bases and J shed 0 bases, with 14 bases lying between them. CDR1 and CDR2 from the germline V gene are SGHDT and YYEEEE. CDR3 protein: CASSHFVRSSGNTIYF. The CDR3 DNA sequence: TGTGCCAGCAGCCACTTTGTTAGGTCCTCTGGAAACACCATATATTTT.

This rearrangement joins TRBV30 to TRBJ2-1; TRBD2 matches at 13 bases. V was clipped by 2 bases and J by 3 bases; unmatched bases: 7. This CDR3 comprises 17 residues. CDR1 and CDR2 from the germline V gene are GTSNPN and SVGIG (reference sequence). The CDR3 protein is CAWSILGTSGNYNEQFF. Here the CDR3 DNA reads TGTGCCTGGAGTATTCTAGGGACTAGCGGGAACTACAATGAGCAGTTCTTC.

V is TRBV5-6 and J is TRBJ1-5; D perhaps matches TRBD1 (5 bases). There are 14 residues in the CDR3. The germline V gene has CDR1 SGHDT and CDR2 YYEEEE. With 4 bases removed from V and 5 bases from J, the gap between germline ends came to 13 bases. The chain's CDR3 is CASSLVRGDQPQHF. The DNA for the CDR3 is TGTGCCAGCAGCCTTGTTAGGGGAGATCAGCCCCAGCATTTT.

The genes are TRBV28 and TRBJ1-1; D remains ambiguous. CDR1 is MDHEN and CDR2 is SYDVKM in the germline V gene. With 6 bases removed from V and 1 base from J, the gap between germline ends came to 6 bases. This CDR3 is 12 amino acids long. Here the CDR3 reads CASRYRNTEAFF. In DNA form, the CDR3 reads TGTGCCAGCAGATACAGGAACACTGAAGCTTTCTTT.

The rearrangement joins TRBV29-1 to TRBJ2-3, with TRBD1 matching over 7 bases. The germline CDR1 and CDR2 sequences are SQVTM and ANQGSEA. Trimming removed 0 bases from V and 3 bases from J; junction bases left unmatched: 6. The CDR3 sequence is 15 residues long. CDR3 residues: CSVEDRQGGTDTQYF. For the CDR3, the DNA is TGCAGCGTTGAAGATAGACAGGGTGGGACAGATACGCAGTATTTT.

This sequence joins TRBV7-3 and TRBJ1-1; possible D gene TRBD1, 5 bases. This CDR3 spans 15 amino acids. Germline V gene lookup returns CDR1 SGHTA and CDR2 FQGTGA. The V end was cut by 1 base, the J end by 1 base, with 10 bases between. The CDR3 sequence: CASSLSGRENTEAFF. The CDR3 DNA is TGTGCCAGCAGCTTAAGTGGCAGGGAGAACACTGAAGCTTTCTTT.

J is TRBJ2-7 and V is TRBV27, with a tentative D call TRBD1 (6 bases). CDR1 and CDR2 (germline): MNHEY, SMNVEV (reference sequence). The CDR3 length is 15 residues. Trimming pared 6 bases from V and 4 bases from J, leaving 19 bases between. The chain's CDR3 is CASRPGMGHQYEQYF. The CDR3 DNA is TGTGCCAGCAGGCCAGGGATGGGACACCAATACGAGCAGTACTTC.

The CDR3 DNA reads TGTGCCAGCAGTTACCGCATACAGGGAAACGGCTACACCTTC. As protein: CASSYRIQGNGYTF. The chain uses TRBV6-6 and TRBJ1-2; tentative D call: TRBD1 (6 bases). Germline V gene data show CDR1 as MNHNY and CDR2 as SVGAGI (reference sequence). The length of the CDR3 is 14 residues. V gave up 2 bases and J gave up 8 bases, with 15 bases separating them.

The V gene is TRBV5-1, the J gene TRBJ2-7; D may match TRBD1 or TRBD2 (6 bases each). The CDR3 runs to 14 residues. Looked up from germline, CDR1 is SGHRS and CDR2 is YFSETQ. Trimming took 3 bases from V and 7 from J, leaving 17 bases between them. The CDR3 sequence: CASSSEGTQGEQYF. CDR3 DNA sequence: TGCGCCAGCAGCTCGGAGGGGACCCAGGGGGAGCAGTACTTC.

The chain employs TRBV6-5 and TRBJ2-7, with D perhaps TRBD1 or TRBD2 (5 bases each). The CDR3 runs to 16 residues. CDR1 and CDR2 (germline): MNHEY, SVGAGI. V lost 2 bases and J lost 4, with 18 bases in between. CDR3 amino acids: CASSYTSRGPGYEQYF. The DNA of the CDR3 is TGTGCCAGCAGTTACACCTCTCGGGGCCCAGGGTACGAGCAGTACTTC.

This clone was recorded only once. The chain recombines TRBV7-3 with TRBJ2-5, with D possibly being TRBD2 (5 bases). Between the trimmed V and J ends, which lost 5 bases and 5 bases, there was a span of 12 bases. The CDR3 length is 13 residues. Germline loops: CDR1 SGHTA, CDR2 FQGTGA. For the CDR3, the DNA is TGTGCCAGCAGCAAGACTACAGCGGAGACCCAGTACTTC. This encodes CASSKTTAETQYF.

The chain employs TRBV5-1 and TRBJ2-7; 8 nucleotides align to TRBD1. Unmatched junction bases numbered 8, after V lost 1 base and J lost 5 bases. Germline V gene lookup returns CDR1 SGHRS and CDR2 YFSETQ. This CDR3 has 15 residues. The CDR3 sequence is CASSLFGQGANEQYF. CDR3 in DNA: TGCGCCAGCAGCTTGTTTGGGCAGGGGGCCAACGAGCAGTACTTC. The full variable domain, with the rest looked up from reference TRBV5-1 and TRBJ2-7, is KAGVTQTPRYLIKTRGQQVTLSCSPISGHRSVSWYQQTPGQGLQFLFEYFSETQRNKGNFPGRFSGRQFSNSRSEMNVSTLELGDSALYLCASSLFGQGANEQYFGPGTRLTVT.

The chain combines TRBV2 with TRBJ2-3, with D perhaps assigned TRBD1 or TRBD2 (5 bases each). The germline CDR1 and CDR2 sequences are SNHLY and FYNNEI. The CDR3 extends over 14 amino acids. The V and J ends lost 2 bases and 5 bases respectively, with 11 bases between them. In DNA form, the CDR3 reads TGTGCCAGCAGTGAACAGGGCCGGGGAGATACGCAGTATTTT. Translation gives CASSEQGRGDTQYF.

The chain couples TRBV7-9 to TRBJ2-2; TRBD2 matches 8 bases. The CDR3 runs 18 residues. Germline lookup yields CDR1 SEHNR and CDR2 FQNEAQ (reference sequence). With 5 bases clipped from V and 6 bases from J, the junction kept 17 bases outside the gene matches. DNA for the CDR3: TGTGCCAGCAGCCCCCGGGCCCACGCGGGGGGTAAGGCCGGGGAGCTGTTTTTT. Its translation is CASSPRAHAGGKAGELFF.